Following are 32 T cell receptor beta chains from one sample sequenced in a study of T-cell memory formation after mild COVID-19. A single record per CDR3 protein comes from TCRdb applying MiXCR to the 5' RACE reads. The sample yields some 320,000 distinct CDR3 sequences, 15% seen once. The sequenced sample consisted of PBMCs or a T cell subset sorted from them (not recorded which). The receptors originated from a man aged 18 to 29 who had mild COVID-19 (a few samples of this study predate the infection). Cell type and time point are not known.

This clonotype has only a few counts. The rearrangement uses TRBV5-8 and TRBJ2-5, with TRBD2 matching 12 bases. Losses at the gene ends were 0 bases for V and 2 bases for J; bases not matched to a gene: 5. CDR3 size: 17 residues. Germline-derived CDR1 and CDR2 are SGHTS and YDEGEE. The CDR3 is CASSLAPTSGGQETQYF. In DNA form, the CDR3 reads TGTGCCAGCAGCTTGGCCCCGACTAGCGGGGGACAAGAGACCCAGTACTTC.

The sample holds a few counts of this clonotype. The V gene is TRBV4-3, the J gene TRBJ1-2; D is unclear. V gave up 0 bases and J gave up 1 base, with 9 bases separating them. CDR1 is LGHNA and CDR2 is YSLEER in the germline V gene. CDR3 length: 15 amino acids. The CDR3 DNA sequence: TGCGCCAGCAGCCAAGAGTCAAACAATAACTATGGCTACACCTTC. Translation: CASSQESNNNYGYTF.

This CDR3 is CSVPGQPQHF. For the CDR3, the DNA is TGCAGTGTCCCGGGCCAGCCCCAGCATTTT. The chain is built from TRBV20-1 and TRBJ1-5; D not resolved. The CDR3 runs 10 residues. CDR1 is DFQATT, CDR2 SNEGSKA, per germline (reference sequence). V lost 7 bases, J lost 7 bases, and 8 bases lay in between.

This clonotype was counted only a few times. This chain links TRBV10-3 with TRBJ2-3, with D tentatively TRBD1 (6 bases). The ends were cut back, 7 bases at V and 4 bases at J, with 15 bases in the middle. This CDR3 is built from 14 residues. Germline values: CDR1 ENHRY, CDR2 SYGVKD. The CDR3 is CAIMDSRDADTQYF. In DNA, the CDR3 is TGTGCCATCATGGACAGCCGTGACGCAGATACGCAGTATTTT.

This clonotype was recorded a few times. CDR3 protein: CSATGTGYNNSPLHF. Here the CDR3 DNA reads TGCAGTGCAACCGGGACAGGTTATAATAATTCACCCCTCCACTTT. The chain couples TRBV20-1 to TRBJ1-6; TRBD1 agrees at 8 bases. From germline, CDR1 is DFQATT and CDR2 SNEGSKA (reference sequence). V trimming: 6 bases; J trimming: 5 bases; junction bases outside the gene matches: 9. There are 15 residues in the CDR3.

V is TRBV7-2 and J is TRBJ2-4; D remains unclear. V lost 3 bases and J 1 base, leaving 13 bases between the germline ends. The CDR3 is 16 amino acids. Per the germline V gene, CDR1 is SGHTA and CDR2 is FQGNSA. In DNA form, the CDR3 reads TGTGCCAGCAGCTTGCCGCGTGAATCGGCCAAAAACATTCAGTACTTC. This translates into CASSLPRESAKNIQYF.

The chain uses TRBV27 and TRBJ1-6; 8 nucleotides agree with TRBD1. Germline CDR1 reads MNHEY; CDR2 reads SMNVEV (reference sequence). This CDR3 spans 15 amino acids. Unmatched junction bases numbered 10, after V lost 5 bases and J lost 10 bases. The CDR3 sequence is CASSIRGQVGSPLHF. In DNA form, the CDR3 reads TGTGCCAGCAGTATTAGGGGACAGGTTGGGTCACCCCTCCACTTT.

The chain is built from TRBV5-1 and TRBJ2-3; D perhaps matches TRBD2 (5 bases). The CDR3 consists of 16 residues. V was clipped by 0 bases and J by 5 bases, with 16 bases between them. The V gene's germline CDR1 is SGHRS and CDR2 YFSETQ. The CDR3 here is CASSLGMSPGLDTQYF. For the CDR3, the DNA is TGCGCCAGCAGCTTGGGGATGAGCCCCGGACTAGATACGCAGTATTTT.

This clonotype has more than one count but fewer than ten. The V call is TRBV27, the J call TRBJ2-3, with 7 bases identical to TRBD2. V lost 2 bases to trimming and J lost 4 bases; unmatched junction nucleotides: 3. The CDR3 covers 14 residues. The germline gives CDR1 MNHEY, CDR2 SMNVEV (reference sequence). The CDR3: CASSLVLASDTQYF. The CDR3 DNA reads TGTGCCAGCAGTTTAGTACTAGCGTCAGATACGCAGTATTTT.

The chain recombines TRBV5-1 with TRBJ1-6; no clear D gene. Germline CDR1 is SGHRS and CDR2 is YFSETQ. V lost 4 bases to trimming and J lost 7 bases, with 12 bases between them. The CDR3 has 14 residues. In DNA, the CDR3 is TGCGCCAGCAGCGCCCGAGCCGGGAATTCACCCCTCCACTTT. It translates to CASSARAGNSPLHF.

A few counts support this clonotype. The V and J genes are TRBV11-2 and TRBJ2-1; tentatively, D is TRBD2 (6 bases). Germline V gene data show CDR1 as SGHAT and CDR2 as FQNNGV. Trimming shortened V by 5 bases and J by 8 bases, and 19 bases separated the two germline ends. The CDR3 sequence is 15 residues long. The CDR3, as DNA: TGTGCCAGCAGCCCAGGAACCGGGGGTACCCATGAGCAGTTCTTC. Translation gives CASSPGTGGTHEQFF.

The V call is TRBV4-2, the J call TRBJ2-1; 15 bases agree with TRBD2. This CDR3 comprises 17 residues. J was trimmed by 8 bases and V by 5 bases; bases with no gene match: 10. Looked up from germline, CDR1 is LGHNA and CDR2 is YNFKEQ. CDR3 nucleotide sequence: TGTGCCAGCAGCGGCCGGACTAGCGGGGGGGCTAAGGATGAGCAGTTCTTC. Protein: CASSGRTSGGAKDEQFF.

This clonotype was seen more than once but under ten times. The gene calls are TRBV7-6 and TRBJ2-1; the match to TRBD2 covers 7 bases. The CDR3 spans 15 residues. V was pared by 5 bases and J by 7 bases, with 11 bases of the junction left unmatched. CDR1 and CDR2 from the germline V gene are SGHVS and FNYEAQ. DNA for the CDR3: TGTGCCAGCAGCCCGTCGACTAGCTTGGGGAATGAGCAGTTCTTC. Translation gives CASSPSTSLGNEQFF.

The chain links TRBV19 to TRBJ1-1; D possibly corresponds to TRBD1 (5 bases). The V gene lost 8 bases and the J gene lost 2 bases, with 12 bases spanning the gap. Germline CDR1 LNHDA, CDR2 SQIVND (reference sequence). This CDR3 spans 13 amino acids. CDR3 DNA sequence: TGTGCCAGTCGGGGGTTCCCCAACACTGAAGCTTTCTTT. It translates to CASRGFPNTEAFF.

Here the CDR3 DNA reads TGTGCCAGCAGCGGGGAACCCTATGGCTACACCTTC. Translating gives CASSGEPYGYTF. The J gene is TRBJ1-2, the V gene TRBV2, with D hard to call. Germline CDR1 is SNHLY and CDR2 is FYNNEI. This CDR3 has 12 residues. The V end lost 6 bases, the J end lost 4 bases, and 9 bases lay between the germline ends.

The V call is TRBV29-1, the J call TRBJ2-7; TRBD1 might be the D (6 bases). The length of the CDR3 is 13 residues. CDR1 is SQVTM, CDR2 ANQGSEA, per germline. V lost 6 bases and J lost 2, with 14 bases in between. CDR3 coding DNA: TGCAGCGTCAAAACAGGGTCCCCCTACGAGCAGTACGTC. Translation: CSVKTGSPYEQYV.

V usage is TRBV12-3 or TRBV12-4 and J usage is TRBJ2-7; D gene unclear. Deletions cut 2 bases from V and 5 bases from J, with 10 bases between. The CDR3 contains 13 residues. For the CDR3, the DNA is TGTGCCAGCAGTTTATCCACTGACGACGAGCAGTACTTC. Residues: CASSLSTDDEQYF.

This chain links TRBV6-5 with TRBJ1-4, with D possibly matching TRBD1 (6 bases). CDR3 length equals 13 residues. Germline CDR1 reads MNHEY; CDR2 reads SVGAGI. With 6 bases removed from V and 7 bases from J, the gap between germline ends came to 12 bases. The CDR3 here is CASRILQGEKLFF. The CDR3 nucleotides are TGTGCCAGCAGGATCCTACAGGGTGAAAAACTGTTTTTT.

The chain uses TRBV2 and TRBJ1-6; 10 bases are a match to TRBD1. The CDR3 sequence is 13 residues long. Trimming removed 8 bases from V and 8 bases from J; junction bases left unmatched: 3. Germline V CDR1 and CDR2: SNHLY, FYNNEI. The DNA for the CDR3 is TGTGCCAGCCCCGGACAGGGGGATTCACCCCTCCACTTT. Amino acids: CASPGQGDSPLHF.

This clonotype has a count of ten or more. The CDR3 DNA reads TGTGCCAGCAGCGCTTGGAAGGAGACCCAGTACTTC. The encoded protein is CASSAWKETQYF. The rearrangement joins TRBV7-7 to TRBJ2-5, with no clear D. V lost 5 bases and J lost 5, with 9 bases in between. Germline assignment: CDR1 SSHAT and CDR2 FNYEAQ (reference sequence). The CDR3 runs 12 residues. The full variable domain, its missing parts supplied by reference TRBV7-7 and TRBJ2-5, is GAGVSQSPRYKVTKRGQDVTLRCDPISSHATLYWYQQALGQGPEFLTYFNYEAQPDKSGLPSDRFSAERPEGSISTLTIQRTEQRDSAMYRCASSAWKETQYFGPGTRLLVL.

In its sample, this clonotype was seen a few times. The V gene is TRBV27, the J gene TRBJ1-5; D unresolved. This CDR3 is built from 14 residues. The germline CDR1 and CDR2 sequences are MNHEY and SMNVEV (reference sequence). Trimming left V 6 bases short and J 1 base short, with 10 bases between. CDR3 loop: CASRRAGSNQPQHF. CDR3 DNA: TGTGCCAGCAGAAGGGCTGGAAGCAATCAGCCCCAGCATTTT.

The chain recombines TRBV10-3 with TRBJ2-5; maybe TRBD1 (6 bases). Trimming left V 0 bases short and J 3 bases short, with 14 bases between. Per germline, CDR1 ENHRY and CDR2 SYGVKD. The CDR3 covers 16 residues. This chain's CDR3 is CAISESQPEGEETQYF. The CDR3 coding sequence is TGTGCCATCAGTGAGTCCCAACCAGAGGGGGAAGAGACCCAGTACTTC.

There are a few counts of this clonotype. The chain employs TRBV5-1 and TRBJ2-7; TRBD1 matches 10 bases. The V segment lost 3 bases and the J segment 6 bases; nucleotides outside the gene matches: 3. This CDR3 has 13 residues. Germline assignment: CDR1 SGHRS and CDR2 YFSETQ. CDR3 amino acids: CASSSGQGIEQYF. CDR3 nucleotides: TGCGCCAGCAGCTCGGGACAGGGGATCGAGCAGTACTTC.

The gene calls are TRBV25-1 and TRBJ1-2; unclear D gene. Deletions cut 3 bases from V and 4 bases from J, with 15 bases between. CDR3 size: 15 residues. CDR1 is MGHDK and CDR2 is SYGVNS in the germline V gene. The CDR3: CASSDSSGRTYGYTF. As DNA, the CDR3 is TGTGCCAGCAGTGATTCATCGGGCAGGACCTATGGCTACACCTTC.

As DNA, the CDR3 is TGTGCCAGCAGCCTCGGGGAGCTGTTTTTT. Residues: CASSLGELFF. V is TRBV7-9 and J is TRBJ2-2; the D is unclear. The CDR3 spans 10 residues. V shed 5 bases and J shed 7 bases, with 2 bases lying between them. From germline, CDR1 is SEHNR and CDR2 FQNEAQ (reference sequence).

The chain carries TRBV7-8 and TRBJ2-7, with a possible D match to TRBD1 (6 bases). The CDR3 runs 13 residues. Germline V lookup: CDR1 SGHVS, CDR2 FQNEAQ. Trimming shortened V by 5 bases and J by 0 bases, and 8 bases separated the two germline ends. This chain's CDR3 is CASSLRGSYEQYV. The CDR3 region has the DNA TGTGCCAGCAGCCTCAGGGGCTCCTACGAGCAGTACGTC.

In its sample, this clonotype was seen a few times. This chain connects TRBV4-3 to TRBJ1-1; D ambiguous. The length of the CDR3 is 14 residues. Germline lookup yields CDR1 LGHNA and CDR2 YSLEER. V was shortened by 4 bases and J by 3 bases, with 12 bases between the two germline ends. The CDR3 protein is CASSRRGAYTEAFF. The CDR3 DNA sequence: TGCGCCAGCAGCCGCCGGGGAGCCTACACTGAAGCTTTCTTT.

The chain links TRBV2 to TRBJ2-3; D may be TRBD2 (6 bases). V lost 7 bases to trimming and J lost 3 bases, with 14 bases between them. The germline V gene has CDR1 SNHLY and CDR2 FYNNEI. The CDR3 runs to 14 residues. CDR3 protein: CASKTRSGTDTQYF. The CDR3 region has the DNA TGTGCCAGCAAGACTAGATCGGGGACAGATACGCAGTATTTT.

This clonotype has more than one count but fewer than ten. This chain uses TRBV5-1 with TRBJ2-2, with D perhaps matching TRBD1 or TRBD2 (5 bases each). The CDR3 is 15 amino acids. The V gene's germline CDR1 is SGHRS and CDR2 YFSETQ. V lost 3 bases, J lost 1 base, and 10 bases lay in between. In nucleotides, the CDR3 is TGCGCCAGCAGCTCGGGACCACGGAACACCGGGGAGCTGTTTTTT. It translates to CASSSGPRNTGELFF. The variable domain in full, completed from reference TRBV5-1 and TRBJ2-2, reads KAGVTQTPRYLIKTRGQQVTLSCSPISGHRSVSWYQQTPGQGLQFLFEYFSETQRNKGNFPGRFSGRQFSNSRSEMNVSTLELGDSALYLCASSSGPRNTGELFFGEGSRLTVL.

This clonotype was seen many times. The DNA of the CDR3 is TGTGCCTGGATGGGTCAGGAATACAATGAGCAGTTCTTC. It encodes CAWMGQEYNEQFF. This chain connects TRBV30 to TRBJ2-1; unclear D gene. The CDR3 is 13 amino acids. Trimming cost V 4 bases and J 4 bases, with 11 bases left between them. CDR1 is GTSNPN and CDR2 is SVGIG in the germline V gene (reference sequence).

This clonotype showed up just a few times. The chain has TRBV29-1 and TRBJ2-1, with 7 positions matching TRBD2. The V gene end was trimmed by 1 base and the J gene end by 6 bases; junction bases not matched to a gene: 6. Germline assignment: CDR1 SQVTM and CDR2 ANQGSEA. The CDR3 totals 14 residues. This CDR3 reads CSVEGLGGSNEQFF. CDR3 coding DNA: TGCAGCGTTGAAGGTCTGGGGGGGAGCAATGAGCAGTTCTTC.

This clonotype was seen a handful of times. This chain joins TRBV7-2 and TRBJ2-7; the D gene is possibly TRBD1 (5 bases). Germline CDR1 SGHTA, CDR2 FQGNSA. The ends were cut back, 4 bases at V and 2 bases at J, with 15 bases in the middle. The CDR3 is made up of 15 amino acids. The CDR3 reads CASSSSQTATYEQYF. In DNA, the CDR3 is TGTGCCAGCAGCTCTTCTCAGACAGCAACCTACGAGCAGTACTTC.